A single sample gave rise to the 20 T cell receptor beta chains below, sequenced in a study of spatial heterogeneity in lung cancer. TCRdb analysed the 5' RACE reads with MiXCR anew, one entry per CDR3 protein. In the table there are thousands of distinct CDR3 sequences, around 5.9% of which are singletons. Time point given: sample taken at primary tumor resection. No cell sorting; template was whole RNA from tumor, lung tissue or PBMC. The sequences come from PBMCs, collected at surgery. These receptor sequences come from a male donor with early-stage non-small cell lung cancer.

This clonotype qualifies as medium-sized (0.01 to 0.1%). This chain links TRBV20-1 with TRBJ2-5; the match to TRBD2 covers 7 bases. Germline-derived CDR1 and CDR2 are DFQATT and SNEGSKA (reference sequence). This CDR3 region has 15 residues. V was pared by 0 bases and J by 5 bases, with 9 bases of the junction left unmatched. Written as DNA, the CDR3 is TGCAGTGCTAGAGATGTTGGGGGGGTTGTGGAGACCCAGTACTTC. Its translation is CSARDVGGVVETQYF.

This clonotype appeared many times. The chain links TRBV4-3 to TRBJ2-1, with TRBD1 as a possible D gene (5 bases). V lost 4 bases to trimming and J lost 6 bases, with 19 bases between them. CDR3 length equals 16 residues. Germline V CDR1 and CDR2: LGHNA, YSLEER. CDR3 DNA: TGCGCCAGCAGCCCGTTAACAGGCTACCAATTCAATGAGCAGTTCTTC. Its translation is CASSPLTGYQFNEQFF.

The sample holds many counts of this clonotype. The V gene is TRBV28, the J gene TRBJ2-6; perhaps TRBD1 as D (6 bases). Trimming removed 4 bases at V and 2 bases at J, with 9 bases between. From germline, CDR1 is MDHEN and CDR2 SYDVKM. The CDR3 spans 15 residues. The CDR3 bases are TGTGCCAGCAGTTCCCGACAGGCTGGGGCCAACGTCCTGACTTTC. Protein sequence: CASSSRQAGANVLTF.

The V call is TRBV20-1, the J call TRBJ1-2; tentatively, D is TRBD1 (6 bases). The V gene's germline CDR1 is DFQATT and CDR2 SNEGSKA (reference sequence). V dropped 2 bases and J dropped 7 bases, with 11 bases sitting between them. CDR3 length: 12 amino acids. The CDR3 DNA is TGCAGTGCTAGATCCGAGACAGGTGGCTACACCTTC. As protein: CSARSETGGYTF.

This clonotype has at least ten counts. The genes are TRBV12-3 or TRBV12-4 and TRBJ2-1; 10 nucleotides line up with TRBD2. The J segment lost 6 bases and the V segment lost 2 bases, leaving 4 bases of the junction unmatched. The CDR3 contains 15 residues. DNA for the CDR3: TGTGCCAGCAGTTTACTAGCGGGAGCGGCCAATGAGCAGTTCTTC. It specifies CASSLLAGAANEQFF.

In this sample, this clonotype turned up many times. The rearrangement uses TRBV10-3 and TRBJ2-1; TRBD2 matches at 7 bases. V gave up 10 bases and J gave up 8 bases; unmatched junction bases: 8. Germline V gives CDR1 ENHRY, CDR2 SYGVKD. The CDR3 runs to 12 residues. The DNA for the CDR3 is TGTGCCACCTCCGGGACTACGGATGAGCAGTTCTTC. Its translation is CATSGTTDEQFF.

This chain uses TRBV27 with TRBJ2-7, with a tentative D call TRBD1 (6 bases). The CDR3 is made up of 14 amino acids. Trimming took 5 bases from V and 0 from J, leaving 11 bases between them. Germline CDR1 and CDR2: MNHEY and SMNVEV (reference sequence). This CDR3 is CASSPDSNSYEQYF. In nucleotides, the CDR3 is TGTGCCAGCAGTCCGGACAGCAACTCCTACGAGCAGTACTTC.

This clonotype appeared many times. This sequence joins TRBV15 and TRBJ2-2; TRBD1 aligns across 7 bases. The CDR3 contains 18 residues. The ends lost 3 bases at V and 1 base at J; junction bases unmatched: 11. Germline V gene sequence: CDR1 LNHNV, CDR2 YYDKDF (reference sequence). This CDR3 is CATSRGSGTALNTGELFF. CDR3 in DNA: TGTGCCACCAGCAGGGGATCCGGGACAGCCCTGAACACCGGGGAGCTGTTTTTT.

This clonotype occurred many times. The V and J genes are TRBV14 and TRBJ2-5; D possibly matches TRBD1 or TRBD2 (5 bases each). The CDR3 covers 16 residues. V gave up 1 base and J gave up 5 bases, with 17 bases separating them. The germline V gene encodes CDR1 SGHDN and CDR2 FVKESK. The CDR3 DNA follows: TGTGCCAGCAGCCAAGGTCCGGGGCTAGGCCAGGAGACCCAGTACTTC. This sequence encodes CASSQGPGLGQETQYF. Supplemented by reference TRBV14 and TRBJ2-5, the full variable domain reads EAGVTQFPSHSVIEKGQTVTLRCDPISGHDNLYWYRRVMGKEIKFLLHFVKESKQDESGMPNNRFLAERTGGTYSTLKVQPAELEDSGVYFCASSQGPGLGQETQYFGPGTRLLVL.

This clonotype was counted at least ten times. The CDR3 region is CSAEVDTQYF. CDR3 nucleotides: TGCAGTGCTGAGGTGGATACGCAGTATTTT. This chain uses TRBV20-1 with TRBJ2-3; D is unresolved. Trimming cost V 5 bases and J 6 bases, with 6 bases left between them. Germline CDR1 reads DFQATT; CDR2 reads SNEGSKA (reference sequence). This CDR3 has 10 residues.

This clonotype appeared many times. The rearrangement links TRBV6-2 or TRBV6-3 to TRBJ2-3; no clear D. This CDR3 spans 14 amino acids. V lost 2 bases and J lost 0, with 6 bases in between. CDR1 and CDR2 (germline): MNHEY, SVGEGT. The CDR3: CASSYPDSTDTQYF. The CDR3 DNA sequence: TGTGCCAGCAGTTACCCCGACAGCACAGATACGCAGTATTTT.

The sample holds many counts of this clonotype. The chain carries TRBV6-6 and TRBJ2-1, with a tentative D call TRBD2 (5 bases). The CDR3 is 14 residues long. Trimming removed 7 bases from V and 5 bases from J, with 15 bases in between. Germline loops: CDR1 MNHNY, CDR2 SVGAGI (reference sequence). The CDR3 loop is CASTLRRNHNEQFF. CDR3 DNA sequence: TGTGCCAGCACCCTTCGGAGGAACCACAATGAGCAGTTCTTC.

The gene calls are TRBV4-2 and TRBJ1-2, with D possibly TRBD1 on 5 matching bases. The CDR3 loop spans 13 amino acids. Between the trimmed V and J ends, which lost 3 bases and 8 bases, there was a span of 13 bases. CDR1 is LGHNA and CDR2 is YNFKEQ in the germline V gene. The DNA of the CDR3 is TGTGCCAGCAGCCAGGGGACCGGCGGCGGCTACACCTTC. Its protein is CASSQGTGGGYTF.

The chain links TRBV29-1 to TRBJ1-5, with 7 positions matching TRBD1. After removal of 6 bases from V and 6 bases from J, the junction contained 14 bases not matched to a gene. CDR1 is SQVTM and CDR2 is ANQGSEA in the germline V gene. This CDR3 region has 15 residues. CDR3 sequence: CSVAGGGQFGQPQHF. The DNA of the CDR3 is TGCAGCGTGGCAGGGGGTGGACAGTTCGGTCAGCCCCAGCATTTT.

This clonotype was found many times. This chain connects TRBV19 to TRBJ1-5; D is perhaps TRBD1 (5 bases). The ends were cut back, 4 bases at V and 5 bases at J, with 15 bases in the middle. This CDR3 contains 15 residues. CDR1 is LNHDA, CDR2 SQIVND, per germline (reference sequence). The CDR3 coding sequence is TGTGCCAGTAGTACCGGAGGTGGGGGGGATCAGCCCCAGCATTTT. This codes for CASSTGGGGDQPQHF.

There are many counts of this clonotype. This chain connects TRBV12-3 or TRBV12-4 to TRBJ2-5; TRBD1 matches at 9 bases. Germline trimming cut 7 bases from V and 1 base from J; bases unmatched to any gene: 7. The CDR3 extends over 15 amino acids. The CDR3 sequence is CASTDRGGIQETQYF. In DNA, the CDR3 is TGTGCCAGCACCGACAGGGGGGGAATCCAAGAGACCCAGTACTTC.

In its sample, this clonotype was seen many times. The genes are TRBV12-3 or TRBV12-4 and TRBJ2-5; maybe TRBD1 (6 bases). There are 17 residues in the CDR3. V was shortened by 4 bases and J by 4 bases, with 22 bases between the two germline ends. CDR3 residues: CASSYGILQGSRETQYF. For the CDR3, the DNA is TGTGCCAGCAGTTATGGGATTCTTCAGGGGAGCCGAGAGACCCAGTACTTC.

This clonotype showed up many times. The rearrangement joins TRBV11-2 to TRBJ2-7; D is uncertain. The CDR3 sequence is 16 residues long. Trimming removed 1 base from V and 5 bases from J, with 18 bases in between. In germline, CDR1 is SGHAT, CDR2 FQNNGV. In DNA form, the CDR3 reads TGTGCCAGCAGCTTAGGGGTCTCTTCCGGGTACGACGAGCAGTACTTC. Translation gives CASSLGVSSGYDEQYF.

In this sample, this clonotype is medium-sized. The chain combines TRBV5-1 with TRBJ1-1; TRBD1 might be the D (6 bases). Germline V CDR1 and CDR2: SGHRS, YFSETQ. The CDR3 extends over 15 amino acids. Deletions cut 5 bases from V and 1 base from J, with 15 bases between. This CDR3 is CASSPEGGQNTEAFF. CDR3 in DNA: TGCGCCAGCAGTCCAGAGGGGGGCCAGAACACTGAAGCTTTCTTT.

In this sample, this clonotype turned up many times. The rearrangement joins TRBV6-2 or TRBV6-3 to TRBJ2-2; possible D gene TRBD1, 6 bases. CDR1 is MNHEY, CDR2 SVGEGT, per germline. The CDR3 spans 15 residues. Trimming cost V 7 bases and J 5 bases, with 17 bases left between them. CDR3 nucleotides: TGTGCCAGCACCTACCGGTGGGGGCGGACCGGGGAGCTGTTTTTT. Protein product: CASTYRWGRTGELFF.